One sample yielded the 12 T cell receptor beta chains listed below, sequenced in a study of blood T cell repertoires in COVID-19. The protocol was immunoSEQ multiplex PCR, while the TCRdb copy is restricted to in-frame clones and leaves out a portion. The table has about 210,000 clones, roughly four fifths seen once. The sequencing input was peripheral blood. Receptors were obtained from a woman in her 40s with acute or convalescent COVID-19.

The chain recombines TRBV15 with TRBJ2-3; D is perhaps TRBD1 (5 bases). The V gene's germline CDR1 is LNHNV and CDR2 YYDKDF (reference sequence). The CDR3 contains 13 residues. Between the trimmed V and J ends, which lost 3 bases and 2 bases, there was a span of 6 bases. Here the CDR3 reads CATSRGPTDTQYF. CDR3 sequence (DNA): TGTGCCACCAGCAGGGGGCCCACAGATACGCAGTATTTT.

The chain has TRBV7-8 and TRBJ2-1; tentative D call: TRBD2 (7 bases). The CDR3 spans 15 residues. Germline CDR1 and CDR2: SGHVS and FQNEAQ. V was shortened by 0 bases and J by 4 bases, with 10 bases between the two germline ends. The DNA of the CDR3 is TGTGCCAGCAGCTTAGCGGGGGGGCGTTACAATGAGCAGTTCTTC. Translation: CASSLAGGRYNEQFF.

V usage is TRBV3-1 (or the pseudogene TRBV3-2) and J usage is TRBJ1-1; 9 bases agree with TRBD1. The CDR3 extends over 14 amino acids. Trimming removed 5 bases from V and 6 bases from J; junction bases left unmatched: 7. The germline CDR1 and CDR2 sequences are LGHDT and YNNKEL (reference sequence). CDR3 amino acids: CASSNRGLEPEAFF. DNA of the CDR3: TGTGCCAGCAGCAACAGGGGGCTCGAACCTGAAGCTTTCTTT.

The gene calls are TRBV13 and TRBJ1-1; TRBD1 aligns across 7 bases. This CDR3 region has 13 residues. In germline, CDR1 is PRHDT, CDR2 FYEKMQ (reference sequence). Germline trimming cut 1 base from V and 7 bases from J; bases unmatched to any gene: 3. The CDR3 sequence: CASSLEGAGEAFF. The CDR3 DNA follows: TGTGCCAGCAGCTTAGAGGGGGCAGGTGAAGCTTTCTTT.

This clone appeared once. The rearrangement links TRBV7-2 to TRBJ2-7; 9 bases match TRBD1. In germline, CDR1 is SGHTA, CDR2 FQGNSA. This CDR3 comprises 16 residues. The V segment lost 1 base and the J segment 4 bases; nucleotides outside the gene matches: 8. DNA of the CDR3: TGTGCCAGCAGCTTAGGCCACAGGGGGCGGAATTACGAGCAGTACTTC. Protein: CASSLGHRGRNYEQYF.

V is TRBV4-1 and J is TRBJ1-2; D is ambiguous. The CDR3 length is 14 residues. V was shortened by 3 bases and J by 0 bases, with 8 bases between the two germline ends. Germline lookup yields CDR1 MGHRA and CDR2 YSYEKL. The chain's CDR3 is CASSQTTPNYGYTF. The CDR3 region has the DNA TGCGCCAGCAGCCAGACGACTCCTAACTATGGCTACACCTTC.

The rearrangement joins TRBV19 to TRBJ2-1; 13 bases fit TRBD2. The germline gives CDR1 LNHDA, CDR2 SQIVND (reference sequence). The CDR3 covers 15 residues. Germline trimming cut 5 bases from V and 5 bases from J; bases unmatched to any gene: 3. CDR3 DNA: TGTGCCAGTAGTGTACTAGCGGGGGGGAACAATGAGCAGTTCTTC. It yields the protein CASSVLAGGNNEQFF.

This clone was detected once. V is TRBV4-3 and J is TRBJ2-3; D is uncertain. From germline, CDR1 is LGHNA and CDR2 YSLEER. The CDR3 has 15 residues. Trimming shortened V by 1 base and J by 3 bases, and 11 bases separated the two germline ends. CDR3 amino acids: CASSQAPIATDTQYF. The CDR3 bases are TGCGCCAGCAGCCAAGCGCCAATAGCTACAGATACGCAGTATTTT.

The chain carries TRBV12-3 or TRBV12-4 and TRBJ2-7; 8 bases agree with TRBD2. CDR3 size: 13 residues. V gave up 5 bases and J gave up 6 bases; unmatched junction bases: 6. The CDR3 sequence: CASSPGGRPEQYF. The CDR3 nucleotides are TGTGCCAGCAGTCCGGGGGGGCGTCCCGAGCAGTACTTC.

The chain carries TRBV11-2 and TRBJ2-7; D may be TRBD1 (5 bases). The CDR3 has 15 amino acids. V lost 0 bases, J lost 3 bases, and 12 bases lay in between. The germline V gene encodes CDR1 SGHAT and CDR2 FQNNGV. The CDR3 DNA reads TGTGCCAGCAGCTTAGATTTGAGACAGAACTACGAGCAGTACTTC. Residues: CASSLDLRQNYEQYF.

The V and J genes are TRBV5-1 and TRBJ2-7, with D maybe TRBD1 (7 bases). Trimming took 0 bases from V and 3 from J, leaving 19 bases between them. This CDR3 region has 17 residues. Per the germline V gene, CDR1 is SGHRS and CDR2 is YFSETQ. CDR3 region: CASSLGGRGTGDYEQYF. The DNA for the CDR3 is TGCGCCAGCAGCTTGGGGGGCAGGGGGACGGGAGACTACGAGCAGTACTTC.

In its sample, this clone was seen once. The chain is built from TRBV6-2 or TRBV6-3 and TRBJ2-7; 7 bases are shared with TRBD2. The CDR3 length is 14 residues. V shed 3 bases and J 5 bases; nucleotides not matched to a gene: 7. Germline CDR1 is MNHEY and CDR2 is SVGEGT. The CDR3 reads CASSYGRETHEQYF. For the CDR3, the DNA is TGTGCCAGCAGTTATGGGCGGGAGACCCACGAGCAGTACTTC.